This TCR beta chain is drawn from a study of CD4 T cells in relation to SARS-CoV-2 and coronaviruses. Across the study: After nine to eleven days of antigen culture, PBMC TCR beta CDR3s were sequenced.

The assay was immunoSEQ multiplex PCR, and TCRdb's table has in-frame clones only and misses some. The data contain 20,000 to 25,000 clones, around 68% of them singletons. This clone was observed a few times. The antigen is unknown. The unexposed donors gave CD4+ T cells in about 2010-2018, prior to COVID-19. The cells were cultured for less than twelve days before CD4+ T cells were isolated. The receptor was isolated from a human donor in good health. The sample consisted of CD4+ T cells from PBMCs, cultured in vitro.

As DNA, the CDR3 is TGTGCCTGCCCAGGAAGGGGTACTGGAAACACCATATATTTT. Translated: CACPGRGTGNTIYF. This chain joins TRBV30 and TRBJ1-3; tentative D call: TRBD1 (5 bases). V was cut by 6 bases and J by 2 bases, with 14 bases left in between. Germline V CDR1 and CDR2: GTSNPN, SVGIG (reference sequence). The CDR3 has 14 residues.